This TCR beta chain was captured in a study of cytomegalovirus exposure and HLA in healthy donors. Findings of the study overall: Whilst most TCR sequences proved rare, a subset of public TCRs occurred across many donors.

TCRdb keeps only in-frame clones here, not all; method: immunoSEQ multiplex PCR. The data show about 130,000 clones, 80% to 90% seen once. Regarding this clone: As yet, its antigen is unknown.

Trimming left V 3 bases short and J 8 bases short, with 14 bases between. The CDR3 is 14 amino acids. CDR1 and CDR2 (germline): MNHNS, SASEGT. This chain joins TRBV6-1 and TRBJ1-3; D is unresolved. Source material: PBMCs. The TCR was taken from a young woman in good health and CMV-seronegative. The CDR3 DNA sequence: TGTGCCAGCAGTGAGGTCGTGGCTCGGGACACCATATATTTT. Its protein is CASSEVVARDTIYF.